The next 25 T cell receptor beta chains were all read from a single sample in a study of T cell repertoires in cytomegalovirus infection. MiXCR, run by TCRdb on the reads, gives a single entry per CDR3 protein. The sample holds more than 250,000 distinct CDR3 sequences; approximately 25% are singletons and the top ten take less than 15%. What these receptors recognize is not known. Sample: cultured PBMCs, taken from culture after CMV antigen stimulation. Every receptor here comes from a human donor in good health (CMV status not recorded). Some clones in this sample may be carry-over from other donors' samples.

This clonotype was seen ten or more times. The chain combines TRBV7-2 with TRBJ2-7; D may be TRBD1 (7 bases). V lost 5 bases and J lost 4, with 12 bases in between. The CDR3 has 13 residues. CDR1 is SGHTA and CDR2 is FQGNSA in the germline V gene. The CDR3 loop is CASSRTGGYEQYF. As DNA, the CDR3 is TGTGCCAGCAGCCGGACAGGAGGGTACGAGCAGTACTTC.

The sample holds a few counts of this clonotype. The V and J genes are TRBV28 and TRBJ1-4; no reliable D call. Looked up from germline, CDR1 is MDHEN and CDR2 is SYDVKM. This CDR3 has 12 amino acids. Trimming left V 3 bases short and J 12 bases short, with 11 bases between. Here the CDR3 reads CASSFQSEQLFF. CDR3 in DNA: TGTGCCAGCAGTTTTCAATCCGAGCAACTGTTTTTT.

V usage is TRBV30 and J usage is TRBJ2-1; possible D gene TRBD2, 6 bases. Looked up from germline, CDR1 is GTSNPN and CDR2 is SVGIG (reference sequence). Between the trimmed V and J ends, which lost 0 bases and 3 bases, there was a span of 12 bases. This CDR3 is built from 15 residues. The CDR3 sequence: CAWSVGLRDYNEQFF. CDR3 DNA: TGTGCCTGGAGTGTAGGTTTGCGGGACTACAATGAGCAGTTCTTC.

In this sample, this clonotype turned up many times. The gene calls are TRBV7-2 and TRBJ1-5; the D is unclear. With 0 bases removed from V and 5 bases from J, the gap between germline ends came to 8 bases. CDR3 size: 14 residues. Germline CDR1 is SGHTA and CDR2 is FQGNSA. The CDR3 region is CASSLAGRYQPQHF. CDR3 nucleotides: TGTGCCAGCAGCTTAGCGGGCAGGTATCAGCCCCAGCATTTT.

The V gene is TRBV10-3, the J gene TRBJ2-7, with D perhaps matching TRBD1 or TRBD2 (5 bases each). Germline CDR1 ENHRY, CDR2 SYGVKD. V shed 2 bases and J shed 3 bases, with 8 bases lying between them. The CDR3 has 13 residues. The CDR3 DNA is TGTGCCATCAGTGAGGGGGACCTCTACGAGCAGTACGTC. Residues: CAISEGDLYEQYV.

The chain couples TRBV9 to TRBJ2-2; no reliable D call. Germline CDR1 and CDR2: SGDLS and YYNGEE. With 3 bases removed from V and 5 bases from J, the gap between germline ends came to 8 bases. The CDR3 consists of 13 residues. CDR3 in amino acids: CASSALRTGELFF. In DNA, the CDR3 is TGTGCCAGCAGCGCCCTGAGGACCGGGGAGCTGTTTTTT.

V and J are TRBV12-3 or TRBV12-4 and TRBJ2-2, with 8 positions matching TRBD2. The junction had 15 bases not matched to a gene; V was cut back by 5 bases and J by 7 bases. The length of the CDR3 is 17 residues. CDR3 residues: CASSPEPRGGSFGELFF. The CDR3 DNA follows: TGTGCCAGCAGTCCCGAACCCCGCGGGGGGAGTTTCGGGGAGCTGTTTTTT.

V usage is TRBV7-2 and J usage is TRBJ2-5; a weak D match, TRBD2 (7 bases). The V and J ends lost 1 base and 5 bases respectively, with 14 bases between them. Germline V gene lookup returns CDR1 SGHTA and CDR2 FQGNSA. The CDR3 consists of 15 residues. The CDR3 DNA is TGTGCCAGCAGCTTAGACGGGAGGCAGGGGGAGACCCAGTACTTC. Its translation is CASSLDGRQGETQYF.

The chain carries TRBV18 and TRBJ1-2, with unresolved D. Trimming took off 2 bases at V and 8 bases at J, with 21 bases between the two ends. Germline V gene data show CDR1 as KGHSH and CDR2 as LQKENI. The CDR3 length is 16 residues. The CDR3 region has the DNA TGTGCCAGCTCACCAGCTGAGGGAAGTCCTAGTAGGGGCTACACCTTC. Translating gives CASSPAEGSPSRGYTF.

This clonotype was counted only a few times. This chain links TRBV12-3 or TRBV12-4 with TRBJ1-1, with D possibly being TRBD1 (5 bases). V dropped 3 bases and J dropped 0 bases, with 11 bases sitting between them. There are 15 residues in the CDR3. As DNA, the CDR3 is TGTGCCAGCAGTTTCGGGGGACGGCTGAACACTGAAGCTTTCTTT. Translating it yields CASSFGGRLNTEAFF.

This chain's CDR3 is CASSSNLADTQYF. CDR3 nucleotide sequence: TGTGCCAGCAGTTCTAACTTAGCAGATACGCAGTATTTT. The chain is built from TRBV12-3 or TRBV12-4 and TRBJ2-3; D gene unclear. CDR3 length equals 13 residues. V gave up 4 bases and J gave up 4 bases, with 9 bases separating them.

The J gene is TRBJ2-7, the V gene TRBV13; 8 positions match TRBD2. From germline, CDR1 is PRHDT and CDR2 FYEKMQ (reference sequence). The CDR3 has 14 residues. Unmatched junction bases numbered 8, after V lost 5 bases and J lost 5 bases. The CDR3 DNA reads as TGTGCCAGCAGCCAGCGGGCGGGAGGTAACGAGCAGTACTTC. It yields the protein CASSQRAGGNEQYF.

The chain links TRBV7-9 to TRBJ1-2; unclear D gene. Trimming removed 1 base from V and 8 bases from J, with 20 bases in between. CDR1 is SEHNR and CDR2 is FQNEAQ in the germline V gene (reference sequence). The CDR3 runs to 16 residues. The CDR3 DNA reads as TGTGCCAGCAGCTTAGTAGCCTCTAGGTCAAACAAAGGCTACACCTTC. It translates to CASSLVASRSNKGYTF.

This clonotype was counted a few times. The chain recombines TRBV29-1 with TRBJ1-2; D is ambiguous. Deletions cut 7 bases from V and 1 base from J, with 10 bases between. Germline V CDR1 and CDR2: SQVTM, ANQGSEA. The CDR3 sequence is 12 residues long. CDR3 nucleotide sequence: TGCAGCGCCTTAGACATTAACTATGGCTACACCTTC. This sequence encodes CSALDINYGYTF. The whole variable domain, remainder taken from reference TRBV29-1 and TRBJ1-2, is SAVISQKPSRDICQRGTSLTIQCQVDSQVTMMFWYRQQPGQSLTLIATANQGSEATYESGFVIDKFPISRPNLTFSTLTVSNMSPEDSSIYLCSALDINYGYTFGSGTRLTVV.

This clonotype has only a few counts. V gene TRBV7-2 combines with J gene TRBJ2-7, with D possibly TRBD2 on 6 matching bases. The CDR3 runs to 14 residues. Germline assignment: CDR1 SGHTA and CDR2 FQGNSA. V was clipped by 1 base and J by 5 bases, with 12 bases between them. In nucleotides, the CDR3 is TGTGCCAGCAGCTTAGAAGCTTGGGGGGACGAGCAGTACGTC. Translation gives CASSLEAWGDEQYV.

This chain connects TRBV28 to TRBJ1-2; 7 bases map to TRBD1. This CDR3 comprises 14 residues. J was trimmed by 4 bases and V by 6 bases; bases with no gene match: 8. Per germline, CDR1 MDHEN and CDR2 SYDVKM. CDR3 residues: CASRRTGGVYGYTF. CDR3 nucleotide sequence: TGTGCCAGCAGGAGGACAGGAGGGGTCTATGGCTACACCTTC.

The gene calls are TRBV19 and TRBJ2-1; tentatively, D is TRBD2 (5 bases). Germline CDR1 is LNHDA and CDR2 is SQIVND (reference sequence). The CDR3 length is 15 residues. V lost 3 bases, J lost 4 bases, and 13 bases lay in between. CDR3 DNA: TGTGCCAGTAGTATTACCGGCGGGTCTTACAATGAGCAGTTCTTC. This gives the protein CASSITGGSYNEQFF.

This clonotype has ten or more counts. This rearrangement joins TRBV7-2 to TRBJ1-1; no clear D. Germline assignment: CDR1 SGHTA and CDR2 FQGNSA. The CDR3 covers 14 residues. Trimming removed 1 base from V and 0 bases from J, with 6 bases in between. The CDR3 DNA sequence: TGTGCCAGCAGCTTAGAGACTATGAACACTGAAGCTTTCTTT. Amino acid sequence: CASSLETMNTEAFF.

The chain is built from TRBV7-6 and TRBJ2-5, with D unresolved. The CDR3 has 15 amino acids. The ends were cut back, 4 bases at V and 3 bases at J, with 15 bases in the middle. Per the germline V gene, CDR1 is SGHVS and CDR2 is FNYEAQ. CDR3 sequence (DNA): TGTGCCAGCAGCTCCACCTTTGACCCCAAAGAGACCCAGTACTTC. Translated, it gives CASSSTFDPKETQYF.

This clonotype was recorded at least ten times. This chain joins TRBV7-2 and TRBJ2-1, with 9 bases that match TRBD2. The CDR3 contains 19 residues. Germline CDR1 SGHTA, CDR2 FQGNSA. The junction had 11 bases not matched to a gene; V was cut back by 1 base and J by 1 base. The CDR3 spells CASSLGLAGGLWSYNEQFF. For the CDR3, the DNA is TGTGCCAGCAGCTTAGGTCTTGCGGGAGGGCTCTGGTCCTACAATGAGCAGTTCTTC. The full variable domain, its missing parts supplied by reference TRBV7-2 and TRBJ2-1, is GAGVSQSPSNKVTEKGKDVELRCDPISGHTALYWYRQSLGQGLEFLIYFQGNSAPDKSGLPSDRFSAERTGGSVSTLTIQRTQQEDSAVYLCASSLGLAGGLWSYNEQFFGPGTRLTVL.

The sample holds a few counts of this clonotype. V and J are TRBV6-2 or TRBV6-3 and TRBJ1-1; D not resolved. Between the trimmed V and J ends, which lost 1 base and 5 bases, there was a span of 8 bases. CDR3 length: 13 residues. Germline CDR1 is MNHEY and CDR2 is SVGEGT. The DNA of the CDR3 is TGTGCCAGCAGTTACTTCGTGGGAACTGAAGCTTTCTTT. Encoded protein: CASSYFVGTEAFF.

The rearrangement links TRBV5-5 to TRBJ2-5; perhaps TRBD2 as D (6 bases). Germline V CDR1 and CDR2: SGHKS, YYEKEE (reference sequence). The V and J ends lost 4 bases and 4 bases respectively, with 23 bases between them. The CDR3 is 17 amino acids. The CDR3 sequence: CASSRAVGGEARETQYF. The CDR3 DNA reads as TGTGCCAGCAGCCGGGCCGTGGGAGGCGAGGCTCGAGAGACCCAGTACTTC.

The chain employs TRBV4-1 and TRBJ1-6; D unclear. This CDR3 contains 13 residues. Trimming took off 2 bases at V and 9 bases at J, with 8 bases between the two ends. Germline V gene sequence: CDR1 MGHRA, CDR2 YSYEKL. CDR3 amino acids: CASSQTPFSPLHF. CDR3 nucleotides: TGCGCCAGCAGCCAAACTCCGTTTTCACCCCTCCACTTT.

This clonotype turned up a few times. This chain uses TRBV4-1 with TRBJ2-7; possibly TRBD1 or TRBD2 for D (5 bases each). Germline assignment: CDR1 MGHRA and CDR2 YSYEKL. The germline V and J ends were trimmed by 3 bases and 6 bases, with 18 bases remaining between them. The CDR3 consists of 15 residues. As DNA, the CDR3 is TGCGCCAGCAGCCATACTTCTCAGGGACGGGGCGAGCAGTACGTC. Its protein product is CASSHTSQGRGEQYV.

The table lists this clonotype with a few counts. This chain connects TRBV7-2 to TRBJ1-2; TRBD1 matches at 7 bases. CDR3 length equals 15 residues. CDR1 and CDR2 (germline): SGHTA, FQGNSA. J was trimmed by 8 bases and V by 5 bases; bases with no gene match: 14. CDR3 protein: CASSPQGGSESGYTF. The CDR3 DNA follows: TGTGCCAGCAGCCCCCAGGGGGGTTCAGAGAGCGGCTACACCTTC.